The 10 T cell receptor beta chains given below trace back to one sample, sequenced in a study of cytomegalovirus exposure and HLA in healthy donors. PCR employed 60 Vbeta and 13 Jbeta primers. The protocol was immunoSEQ multiplex PCR, while the TCRdb copy is restricted to in-frame clones and leaves out a portion. This repertoire shows about 120,000 clones, approximately 80% found once; its top ten account for 8.5% to 10%. The sample was PBMCs. The receptors shown here come from a female donor in good health and CMV-seropositive.

The chain employs TRBV19 and TRBJ1-4; D is undetermined. Germline V CDR1 and CDR2: LNHDA, SQIVND (reference sequence). V dropped 4 bases and J dropped 4 bases, with 13 bases sitting between them. The CDR3 has 15 amino acids. The DNA for the CDR3 is TGTGCCAGTAGTACCTCTGGGGAGGGTAATGAAAAACTGTTTTTT. This codes for CASSTSGEGNEKLFF.

This clone has a handful of counts. This chain uses TRBV28 with TRBJ2-5, with 9 bases that match TRBD1. The V segment lost 1 base and the J segment 3 bases; nucleotides outside the gene matches: 12. The CDR3 length is 18 residues. The germline V gene encodes CDR1 MDHEN and CDR2 SYDVKM. The CDR3, as DNA: TGTGCCAGCAGTTTATACTCGACAGGGGGACTAAAAAAAGAGACCCAGTACTTC. It yields the protein CASSLYSTGGLKKETQYF. Combining the CDR3 with reference TRBV28 and TRBJ2-5 gives the whole variable domain DVKVTQSSRYLVKRTGEKVFLECVQDMDHENMFWYRQDPGLGLRLIYFSYDVKMKEKGDIPEGYSVSREKKERFSLILESASTNQTSMYLCASSLYSTGGLKKETQYFGPGTRLLVL.

The chain combines TRBV9 with TRBJ1-5, with D unclear. Germline CDR1 is SGDLS and CDR2 is YYNGEE. With 0 bases removed from V and 4 bases from J, the gap between germline ends came to 8 bases. There are 14 residues in the CDR3. For the CDR3, the DNA is TGTGCCAGCAGCGTAGATACAGTTAATCAGCCCCAGCATTTT. Protein: CASSVDTVNQPQHF.

V usage is TRBV28 and J usage is TRBJ1-5; TRBD1 is a possible D gene (5 bases). The length of the CDR3 is 13 residues. V shed 2 bases and J shed 7 bases, with 9 bases lying between them. Per the germline V gene, CDR1 is MDHEN and CDR2 is SYDVKM. CDR3 nucleotides: TGTGCCAGCAGTTTAAGGGGATCCCAGCCCCAGCATTTT. This codes for CASSLRGSQPQHF.

The CDR3 DNA reads as TGTGCCAGTCGTACAGGAATAGAGAATTCACCCCTCCACTTT. It specifies CASRTGIENSPLHF. This chain links TRBV7-2 with TRBJ1-6, with a tentative D call TRBD1 (5 bases). The V gene's germline CDR1 is SGHTA and CDR2 FQGNSA. This CDR3 has 14 residues. V was clipped by 9 bases and J by 7 bases, with 16 bases between them.

The chain employs TRBV5-8 and TRBJ1-2; 7 bases are shared with TRBD1. J gave up 3 bases and V 3 bases, and 11 bases lay outside the gene matches. The length of the CDR3 is 16 residues. The germline gives CDR1 SGHTS, CDR2 YDEGEE. This CDR3 reads CASSWSGTETYYGYTF. Written as DNA, the CDR3 is TGTGCCAGCAGCTGGTCCGGGACAGAGACCTACTATGGCTACACCTTC.

The chain employs TRBV5-1 and TRBJ1-2, with 8 bases that match TRBD1. The CDR3 runs to 15 residues. The germline V gene encodes CDR1 SGHRS and CDR2 YFSETQ. The V segment lost 4 bases and the J segment 3 bases; nucleotides outside the gene matches: 8. CDR3 region: CASSPGQGGDYGYTF. DNA of the CDR3: TGCGCCAGCAGCCCCGGACAGGGAGGTGACTATGGCTACACCTTC.

In DNA form, the CDR3 reads TGCAGTGCCTTGGGAGGGGCGGGCTACACCTTC. This sequence encodes CSALGGAGYTF. The chain recombines TRBV20-1 with TRBJ1-2, with a possible D match to TRBD1 (5 bases). From germline, CDR1 is DFQATT and CDR2 SNEGSKA (reference sequence). The CDR3 is made up of 11 amino acids. The ends were cut back, 6 bases at V and 8 bases at J, with 13 bases in the middle.

This clone was seen only a few times. The chain combines TRBV5-1 with TRBJ1-3, with D tentatively TRBD1 (6 bases). From germline, CDR1 is SGHRS and CDR2 YFSETQ. Trimming cost V 2 bases and J 3 bases, with 12 bases left between them. The CDR3 runs 15 residues. This CDR3 reads CASSLQGMVGNTIYF. In DNA, the CDR3 is TGCGCCAGCAGCTTACAGGGAATGGTTGGAAACACCATATATTTT.

V is TRBV29-1 and J is TRBJ2-5, with TRBD2 matching 8 bases. The germline V gene has CDR1 SQVTM and CDR2 ANQGSEA. Unmatched junction bases numbered 8, after V lost 4 bases and J lost 4 bases. The CDR3 runs 14 residues. The chain's CDR3 is CSVGGGGWGETQYF. The CDR3 coding sequence is TGCAGCGTTGGAGGCGGGGGGTGGGGAGAGACCCAGTACTTC.